Following are 12 T cell receptor beta chains from one sample sequenced in a study of blood T cell repertoires in COVID-19. Libraries were prepared by immunoSEQ multiplex PCR; TCRdb keeps only in-frame clonotypes and omits some of them. The sample comprises approximately 150,000 clones, over 75% of which are singletons, and 4.5% to 7.5% rests with the top ten. What was sequenced was PBMCs or T cells enriched from blood (not recorded which). Every receptor here comes from a man aged 35 to 55 who had recovered from COVID-19.

The chain carries TRBV21-1 and TRBJ2-6; TRBD2 is taken as the D call from the table, unchecked against the DNA. TRBV21-1 is labeled a pseudogene. The CDR3 spans 20 residues. The CDR3 spells CASSKAGTSAHCSGANVLTF. CDR3 sequence (DNA): TGTGCCAGCAGCAAAGCGGGGACTTCGGCGCATTGCTCTGGGGCCAACGTCCTGACTTTC.

V gene TRBV14 combines with J gene TRBJ1-1; TRBD1 matches 7 bases. The trim removed 1 base at V and 3 bases at J, leaving 14 bases unmatched. This CDR3 comprises 18 residues. The germline V gene has CDR1 SGHDN and CDR2 FVKESK. CDR3 residues: CASSQGSLRGRWYTEAFF. The CDR3, as DNA: TGTGCCAGCAGCCAAGGTTCGCTAAGGGGGCGATGGTACACTGAAGCTTTCTTT. Together with reference TRBV14 and TRBJ1-1, the CDR3 gives the full variable domain: EAGVTQFPSHSVIEKGQTVTLRCDPISGHDNLYWYRRVMGKEIKFLLHFVKESKQDESGMPNNRFLAERTGGTYSTLKVQPAELEDSGVYFCASSQGSLRGRWYTEAFFGQGTRLTVV.

The chain is built from TRBV29-1 and TRBJ2-3; D might be TRBD1 (6 bases). Between the trimmed V and J ends, which lost 7 bases and 0 bases, there was a span of 20 bases. Looked up from germline, CDR1 is SQVTM and CDR2 is ANQGSEA. This CDR3 region has 16 residues. The CDR3 reads CSGGQTLTLSTDTQYF. CDR3 DNA sequence: TGCAGCGGAGGACAGACATTAACTCTAAGCACAGATACGCAGTATTTT.

The genes are TRBV9 and TRBJ2-3; the D is unclear. The CDR3 has 17 residues. The V and J ends lost 0 bases and 3 bases respectively, with 17 bases between them. Germline V gene sequence: CDR1 SGDLS, CDR2 YYNGEE. DNA for the CDR3: TGTGCCAGCAGCGTAGAAGGTCTTAGAGGAGCTACAGATACGCAGTATTTT. This encodes CASSVEGLRGATDTQYF.

This clone was detected only a few times. The CDR3 bases are TGTGCCAGCAGCTTCTGGGCGAACACTGAAGCTTTCTTT. Translating it yields CASSFWANTEAFF. This chain joins TRBV7-9 and TRBJ1-1; D gene ambiguous. In germline, CDR1 is SEHNR, CDR2 FQNEAQ (reference sequence). CDR3 length: 13 amino acids. V lost 3 bases and J 1 base, leaving 6 bases between the germline ends.

The gene calls are TRBV5-1 and TRBJ1-2, with a tentative D call TRBD1 (6 bases). Germline lookup yields CDR1 SGHRS and CDR2 YFSETQ. The V and J ends lost 2 bases and 7 bases respectively, with 12 bases between them. The CDR3 covers 13 residues. The CDR3 DNA follows: TGCGCCAGCAGCTTCGGACAGAATTTTGGCTACACCTTC. It codes for CASSFGQNFGYTF.

The CDR3 region is CASSQGASGAWGEQYF. The CDR3 DNA is TGTGCCAGCAGCCAGGGGGCTAGCGGGGCTTGGGGAGAGCAGTACTTC. The chain is built from TRBV4-2 and TRBJ2-7; 9 nucleotides line up with TRBD2. J gave up 7 bases and V 3 bases, and 13 bases lay outside the gene matches. Germline-derived CDR1 and CDR2 are LGHNA and YNFKEQ. This CDR3 contains 16 residues.

CDR3 region: CASSLRTGGSPPHYGYTF. Written as DNA, the CDR3 is TGTGCCAGCAGCTTAAGGACAGGGGGCTCGCCCCCCCACTATGGCTACACCTTC. V usage is TRBV7-9 and J usage is TRBJ1-2; TRBD1 aligns across 11 bases. V was clipped by 2 bases and J by 3 bases; unmatched bases: 11. The germline V gene encodes CDR1 SEHNR and CDR2 FQNEAQ (reference sequence). The CDR3 covers 18 residues.

The rearrangement links TRBV30 to TRBJ2-3, with D possibly matching TRBD2 (5 bases). The CDR3 extends over 15 amino acids. CDR1 and CDR2 from the germline V gene are GTSNPN and SVGIG (reference sequence). Trimming took off 0 bases at V and 5 bases at J, with 15 bases between the two ends. CDR3 sequence (DNA): TGTGCCTGGAGTGTACTCCCCCCGGGAAGAGATACGCAGTATTTT. It encodes CAWSVLPPGRDTQYF.

The chain is built from TRBV10-3 and TRBJ2-3, with TRBD2 as a possible D gene (5 bases). The V end lost 9 bases, the J end lost 1 base, and 14 bases lay between the germline ends. Germline V gene sequence: CDR1 ENHRY, CDR2 SYGVKD. The CDR3 length is 14 residues. CDR3 in amino acids: CAINPGLGTDTQYF. Written as DNA, the CDR3 is TGTGCCATAAATCCAGGACTCGGCACAGATACGCAGTATTTT.

The CDR3 DNA follows: TGCGCCAGCAGCTCTGTCAGGGGGCGTGAGACCCAGTACTTC. This translates into CASSSVRGRETQYF. The chain combines TRBV5-1 with TRBJ2-5; TRBD1 agrees at 8 bases. V gave up 3 bases and J gave up 5 bases; unmatched junction bases: 6. This CDR3 contains 14 residues. Germline V lookup: CDR1 SGHRS, CDR2 YFSETQ.

This clone was counted between two and nine times. This chain joins TRBV5-5 and TRBJ1-3; D is ambiguous. The CDR3 loop spans 14 amino acids. Germline values: CDR1 SGHKS, CDR2 YYEKEE (reference sequence). The V gene lost 7 bases and the J gene lost 0 bases, with 11 bases spanning the gap. The CDR3 DNA reads as TGTGCCAGCGAACTCCTCGTCTCTGGAAACACCATATATTTT. Residues: CASELLVSGNTIYF. Full variable domain (outside the CDR3, taken from reference TRBV5-5 and TRBJ1-3): DAGVTQSPTHLIKTRGQQVTLRCSPISGHKSVSWYQQVLGQGPQFIFQYYEKEERGRGNFPDRFSARQFPNYSSELNVNALLLGDSALYLCASELLVSGNTIYFGEGSWLTVV.